This T cell receptor beta chain was retrieved from a study of neurological immune-mediated disorders. 5'RACE with 10-nucleotide random UMIs produced the cDNA. TCRdb re-derived calls from the 5' RACE reads in MiXCR, one entry per CDR3 protein. The repertoire holds under 50,000 distinct CDR3 sequences, with about 23% as singletons. Whole-study results and caveats: Multiple sclerosis, the disease with the least TCR clonal expansion, fell below healthy controls, whereas HTLV-1-associated myelopathy showed the most.

The CDR3 totals 15 residues. Germline CDR1 and CDR2: SGHNT and YYREEE (reference sequence). Trimming cost V 1 base and J 1 base; bases outside gene matches: 2. As to this clonotype: The antigen is unknown.

Serving as healthy controls were blood bank volunteers based in Maryland, USA. The unsorted libraries originated from 2 million PBMCs kept at -80 C. The chain combines TRBV5-4 with TRBJ2-7; 10 nucleotides align to TRBD2. This TCR was recovered from a woman in her 70s in good health. Material for sequencing was PBMCs. The CDR3 is CASSLSSGSSYEQYF. The DNA for the CDR3 is TGTGCCAGCAGCTTGTCTAGCGGGAGTTCCTACGAGCAGTACTTC.